The rows below give T cell receptor beta chains drawn from one sample of a study of cytomegalovirus exposure and HLA in healthy donors. TCRdb's copy holds only in-frame clones and misses some; the assay was immunoSEQ multiplex PCR. The sample carries about 230,000 clones, 70% to 80% recorded once. Sequenced material: PBMCs. Receptors were obtained from a woman aged 55 to 70 in good health and CMV-seropositive. Each CDR3 is given with its conserved first and last residue. D genes are given only for firm matches. The size field is filled for only some rows; it gives once, few, many or a size class.

v_gene: TRBV11-3
j_gene: TRBJ2-1
abundance: -
d_gene: -
CDR3aa: CASSLDQGGSSSYNEQFF
CDR3nt: TGTGCCAGCAGCTTAGATCAGGGCGGCTCAAGCTCCTACAATGAGCAGTTCTTC

v_gene: TRBV2
j_gene: TRBJ2-7
abundance: -
d_gene: TRBD1
CDR3aa: CAKSDRGLEQYF
CDR3nt: TGTGCCAAGTCGGACAGGGGGCTTGAGCAGTACTTC

v_gene: TRBV13
j_gene: TRBJ2-5
abundance: -
d_gene: -
CDR3aa: CASSRTGQETQYF
CDR3nt: TGTGCCAGCAGTCGTACGGGGCAAGAGACCCAGTACTTC

v_gene: TRBV30
j_gene: TRBJ1-5
abundance: -
d_gene: -
CDR3aa: CAWSVRQNQPQHF
CDR3nt: TGTGCCTGGAGTGTCCGACAGAATCAGCCCCAGCATTTT

v_gene: TRBV2
j_gene: TRBJ1-5
abundance: few
d_gene: -
CDR3aa: CASSRQVSNQPQHF
CDR3nt: TGTGCCAGCAGTCGCCAGGTGTCCAATCAGCCCCAGCATTTT

v_gene: TRBV11-3
j_gene: TRBJ2-7
abundance: -
d_gene: -
CDR3aa: CASSAKGVAQGTPYEQYF
CDR3nt: TGTGCCAGCAGCGCCAAGGGCGTCGCGCAGGGGACGCCGTACGAGCAGTACTTC

v_gene: TRBV30
j_gene: TRBJ1-6
abundance: few
d_gene: -
CDR3aa: CACQTGTSNSPLHF
CDR3nt: TGTGCCTGCCAAACCGGGACAAGCAATTCACCCCTCCACTTT

v_gene: TRBV5-1
j_gene: TRBJ1-1
abundance: -
d_gene: -
CDR3aa: CASRQSDSFSTEAFF
CDR3nt: TGCGCCAGCAGACAATCGGACAGTTTCTCCACTGAAGCTTTCTTT

v_gene: TRBV6-1
j_gene: TRBJ2-5
abundance: -
d_gene: -
CDR3aa: CASSEETGFRAQYF
CDR3nt: TGTGCCAGCAGTGAAGAGACAGGCTTCAGGGCCCAGTACTTC

v_gene: TRBV10-3
j_gene: TRBJ2-7
abundance: -
d_gene: TRBD1
CDR3aa: CAISESLGQGRHEQYF
CDR3nt: TGTGCCATCAGTGAGTCCTTAGGACAGGGGAGGCACGAGCAGTACTTC

v_gene: TRBV27
j_gene: TRBJ2-3
abundance: -
d_gene: TRBD2
CDR3aa: CASSFTSGDTQYF
CDR3nt: TGTGCCAGCAGTTTCACTAGCGGGGATACGCAGTATTTT

v_gene: TRBV6-1
j_gene: TRBJ2-1
abundance: -
d_gene: TRBD2
CDR3aa: CASTLAGVGYNEQFF
CDR3nt: TGTGCCAGCACGCTAGCGGGAGTTGGGTACAATGAGCAGTTCTTC

v_gene: TRBV18
j_gene: TRBJ2-7
abundance: -
d_gene: -
CDR3aa: CASSPAAGTAPSEQYF
CDR3nt: TGTGCCAGCTCACCAGCCGCGGGGACCGCGCCTTCCGAGCAGTACTTC

v_gene: TRBV18
j_gene: TRBJ2-2
abundance: -
d_gene: TRBD2
CDR3aa: CASSPRTSGRGGELFF
CDR3nt: TGTGCCAGCTCACCACGAACTAGCGGGAGAGGCGGGGAGCTGTTTTTT

v_gene: TRBV4-3
j_gene: TRBJ2-7
abundance: -
d_gene: TRBD1
CDR3aa: CASSQGQGSYEQYF
CDR3nt: TGCGCCAGCAGCCAGGGACAGGGCTCCTACGAGCAGTACTTC

v_gene: TRBV2
j_gene: TRBJ1-2
abundance: -
d_gene: -
CDR3aa: CASKMAPDYGYTF
CDR3nt: TGTGCCAGCAAGATGGCCCCTGACTATGGCTACACCTTC

v_gene: TRBV10-2
j_gene: TRBJ2-1
abundance: few
d_gene: TRBD1
CDR3aa: CASSDTGAAEQFF
CDR3nt: TGCGCCAGCAGCGACACAGGGGCTGCGGAGCAGTTCTTC

v_gene: TRBV28
j_gene: TRBJ1-5
abundance: -
d_gene: TRBD1
CDR3aa: CASSIPGTGGNQPQHF
CDR3nt: TGTGCCAGCAGTATCCCCGGGACAGGGGGCAATCAGCCCCAGCATTTT

v_gene: TRBV5-4
j_gene: TRBJ1-1
abundance: -
d_gene: TRBD1
CDR3aa: CASSLSLDRVELAFF
CDR3nt: TGTGCCAGCAGCTTGTCCTTGGACAGGGTTGAGTTAGCTTTCTTT

v_gene: TRBV11-2
j_gene: TRBJ1-2
abundance: few
d_gene: -
CDR3aa: CASSLYRSASGYTF
CDR3nt: TGTGCCAGCAGCTTATACAGGAGTGCGAGCGGCTACACCTTC

v_gene: TRBV9
j_gene: TRBJ1-2
abundance: -
d_gene: -
CDR3aa: CASNREQPYGYTF
CDR3nt: TGTGCAAGCAACCGAGAACAGCCCTATGGCTACACCTTC

v_gene: TRBV11-3
j_gene: TRBJ2-1
abundance: -
d_gene: TRBD2
CDR3aa: CASSQGLAPYEQFF
CDR3nt: TGTGCCAGCAGCCAAGGACTAGCCCCCTATGAGCAGTTCTTC

v_gene: TRBV7-2
j_gene: TRBJ2-3
abundance: -
d_gene: TRBD2
CDR3aa: CASSLVAGGATDTQYF
CDR3nt: TGTGCCAGCAGCTTAGTTGCGGGGGGTGCCACAGATACGCAGTATTTT

v_gene: TRBV4-1
j_gene: TRBJ1-2
abundance: -
d_gene: -
CDR3aa: CASSPYEIGEGNYGYTF
CDR3nt: TGCGCCAGCAGCCCCTATGAAATAGGGGAGGGTAACTATGGCTACACCTTC

v_gene: TRBV19
j_gene: TRBJ1-6
abundance: -
d_gene: -
CDR3aa: CASSTDFSYNSPLHF
CDR3nt: TGTGCCAGTAGTACGGACTTCTCCTATAATTCACCCCTCCACTTT

v_gene: TRBV7-9
j_gene: TRBJ1-4
abundance: -
d_gene: TRBD1
CDR3aa: CASSHRDRVYGEKLFF
CDR3nt: TGTGCCAGCAGCCACCGGGACAGGGTTTACGGTGAAAAACTGTTTTTT

v_gene: TRBV7-9
j_gene: TRBJ1-1
abundance: few
d_gene: -
CDR3aa: CASSLQDSGTEAFF
CDR3nt: TGTGCCAGCAGCTTGCAGGACAGTGGCACTGAAGCTTTCTTT

v_gene: TRBV18
j_gene: TRBJ1-1
abundance: -
d_gene: TRBD1
CDR3aa: CASSLLQGQGNTEAFF
CDR3nt: TGTGCCAGCTCACTCTTGCAGGGACAGGGGAACACTGAAGCTTTCTTT

v_gene: TRBV15
j_gene: TRBJ2-7
abundance: -
d_gene: -
CDR3aa: CATSRDPGASYEQYF
CDR3nt: TGTGCCACCAGCAGAGATCCTGGGGCCTCCTACGAGCAGTACTTC

v_gene: TRBV30
j_gene: TRBJ1-1
abundance: -
d_gene: -
CDR3aa: CAWRPGNTEAFF
CDR3nt: TGTGCCTGGCGCCCGGGGAACACTGAAGCTTTCTTT

v_gene: TRBV5-4
j_gene: TRBJ1-4
abundance: -
d_gene: -
CDR3aa: CASSLGQVEGEKLFF
CDR3nt: TGTGCCAGCAGCTTGGGACAGGTCGAAGGTGAAAAACTGTTTTTT

v_gene: TRBV4-1
j_gene: TRBJ2-1
abundance: -
d_gene: TRBD2
CDR3aa: CASSPRGLAGGSPYNEQFF
CDR3nt: TGCGCCAGCAGCCCAAGGGGACTAGCGGGAGGGTCCCCTTACAATGAGCAGTTCTTC

v_gene: TRBV5-4
j_gene: TRBJ2-7
abundance: once
d_gene: -
CDR3aa: CASSSRRQAYEQYF
CDR3nt: TGTGCCAGCAGCTCCCGACGACAGGCCTACGAGCAGTACTTC

v_gene: TRBV9
j_gene: TRBJ2-1
abundance: -
d_gene: -
CDR3aa: CASSGSGTAGLPEFF
CDR3nt: TGTGCCAGCAGCGGCTCGGGGACCGCGGGACTCCCCGAGTTCTTC

v_gene: TRBV29-1
j_gene: TRBJ2-2
abundance: -
d_gene: TRBD1
CDR3aa: CSVRTGGLGGTGELFF
CDR3nt: TGCAGCGTTAGGACAGGGGGCCTGGGTGGCACCGGGGAGCTGTTTTTT

v_gene: TRBV4-1
j_gene: TRBJ1-6
abundance: -
d_gene: TRBD1
CDR3aa: CASSQDRDRGHYNSPLHF
CDR3nt: TGCGCCAGCAGCCAAGATCGGGACAGGGGTCACTATAATTCACCCCTCCACTTT

v_gene: TRBV5-1
j_gene: TRBJ2-7
abundance: once
d_gene: TRBD2
CDR3aa: CASTQTSGNYEQYF
CDR3nt: TGCGCCAGCACTCAAACTAGCGGGAACTACGAGCAGTACTTC

v_gene: TRBV10-3
j_gene: TRBJ2-1
abundance: -
d_gene: -
CDR3aa: CAISDSNGAAKQFF
CDR3nt: TGTGCCATCAGTGATAGTAACGGAGCTGCAAAGCAGTTCTTC

v_gene: TRBV18
j_gene: TRBJ1-2
abundance: -
d_gene: -
CDR3aa: CASSPNLDRSYGYTF
CDR3nt: TGTGCCAGCTCACCTAACCTGGACAGAAGCTATGGCTACACCTTC

v_gene: TRBV23-1
j_gene: TRBJ2-5
abundance: -
d_gene: -
CDR3aa: CASSPWEWAQKTQYF
CDR3nt: TGCGCCAGCAGCCCCTGGGAGTGGGCCCAAAAGACCCAGTACTTC

v_gene: TRBV5-6
j_gene: TRBJ2-1
abundance: -
d_gene: TRBD1
CDR3aa: CASSGTGGGSYNEQFF
CDR3nt: TGTGCCAGCAGCGGGACAGGGGGCGGGTCCTACAATGAGCAGTTCTTC

v_gene: TRBV6-1
j_gene: TRBJ1-2
abundance: -
d_gene: TRBD1
CDR3aa: CASSPDRGGYTF
CDR3nt: TGTGCCAGCAGTCCAGACAGGGGGGGCTACACCTTC

v_gene: TRBV28
j_gene: TRBJ1-2
abundance: -
d_gene: -
CDR3aa: CASTTEGRRGYTF
CDR3nt: TGTGCCAGCACCACGGAGGGGCGTCGTGGCTACACCTTC

v_gene: TRBV2
j_gene: TRBJ1-1
abundance: -
d_gene: -
CDR3aa: CASNQYRGLPEAFF
CDR3nt: TGTGCCAGCAACCAATATAGGGGTCTCCCTGAAGCTTTCTTT

v_gene: TRBV29-1
j_gene: TRBJ2-5
abundance: -
d_gene: TRBD2
CDR3aa: CSVCLAGETQYF
CDR3nt: TGCAGCGTTTGCCTAGCGGGAGAGACCCAGTACTTC